This entry describes one T cell receptor beta chain. The antigen is undetermined. The PCR contained 60 Vbeta and 13 Jbeta primers. TCRdb's table, derived via immunoSEQ multiplex PCR, lists solely in-frame clones and lacks some. The profile covers about 90,000 clones, with roughly 60% appearing a single time and roughly 21% taken by the ten largest. The ends lost 3 bases at V and 8 bases at J; junction bases unmatched: 11. This CDR3 comprises 15 residues. The germline CDR1 and CDR2 sequences are SQVTM and ANQGSEA. The data derive from a study of cytomegalovirus exposure and HLA in healthy donors. Study findings and constraints: Earlier analysis yielded a pattern in which most TCR beta V segments were productive about 90% or about 30% of the time. In vitro work confirmed that a few CMV-associated chains recognize CMV antigens. One cluster of highly shared sequence variants probably arose as a sequencing artifact.

The specimen sequenced was PBMCs. The sequence was collected from a woman in her fifties or sixties in good health and CMV-seropositive. The chain is built from TRBV29-1 and TRBJ2-1; 9 bases line up with TRBD2. CDR3 nucleotide sequence: TGCAGCGTTGAGGTAGGAGCGGGGGGTTCCTATGAGCAGTTCTTC. Translation: CSVEVGAGGSYEQFF.